This T cell receptor beta chain is drawn from a study of blood T cell repertoires in COVID-19. Study context: Sample material is recorded as cDNA or gDNA derived from T cells, B-cell-depleted T cells, or PBMCs.

The ends lost 0 bases at V and 5 bases at J; junction bases unmatched: 6. The CDR3 is made up of 14 amino acids. Germline loops: CDR1 GTSNPN, CDR2 SVGIG (reference sequence). Generated by immunoSEQ multiplex PCR, the TCRdb table keeps only in-frame clones and is missing some. This sample carries 50,000 or so clones, 65% to 85% of them seen once, and the ten largest clones take over 15%. This clonotype was sampled from a middle-aged man with acute or convalescent COVID-19. The sample was peripheral blood. This sequence joins TRBV30 and TRBJ2-5; 7 bases are shared with TRBD2. CDR3 DNA sequence: TGTGCCTGGAGTGTCCGGGGGGTTGGGGAGACCCAGTACTTC. This codes for CAWSVRGVGETQYF.